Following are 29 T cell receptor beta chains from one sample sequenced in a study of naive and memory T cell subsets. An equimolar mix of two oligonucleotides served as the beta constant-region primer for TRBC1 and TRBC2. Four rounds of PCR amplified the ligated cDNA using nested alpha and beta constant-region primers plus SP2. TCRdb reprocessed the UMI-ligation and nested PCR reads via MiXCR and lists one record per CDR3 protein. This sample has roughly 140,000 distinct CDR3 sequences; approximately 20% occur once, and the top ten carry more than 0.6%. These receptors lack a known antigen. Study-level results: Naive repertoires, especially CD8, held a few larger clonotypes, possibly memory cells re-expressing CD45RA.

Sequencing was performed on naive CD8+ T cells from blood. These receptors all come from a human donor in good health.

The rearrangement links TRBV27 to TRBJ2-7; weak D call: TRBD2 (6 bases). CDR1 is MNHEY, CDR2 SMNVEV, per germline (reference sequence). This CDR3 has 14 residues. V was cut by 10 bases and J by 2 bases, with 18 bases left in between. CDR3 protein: CATKLGGEAYEQYF. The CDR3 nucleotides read TGTGCCACCAAGCTCGGGGGTGAGGCCTACGAGCAGTACTTC.

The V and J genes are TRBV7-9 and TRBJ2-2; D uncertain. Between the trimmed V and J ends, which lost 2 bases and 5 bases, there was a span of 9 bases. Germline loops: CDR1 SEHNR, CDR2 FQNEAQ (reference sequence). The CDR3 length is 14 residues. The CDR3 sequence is CASSLLTVTGELFF. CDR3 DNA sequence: TGTGCCAGCAGCTTACTTACGGTGACCGGGGAGCTGTTTTTT.

The CDR3 loop reads CASTQGGEWYNEQFF. CDR3 nucleotides: TGTGCCAGCACCCAGGGGGGGGAGTGGTACAATGAGCAGTTCTTC. This chain joins TRBV12-3 or TRBV12-4 and TRBJ2-1; D may correspond to TRBD1 or TRBD2 (7 bases each). V was pared by 7 bases and J by 4 bases, with 17 bases between. This CDR3 is 15 amino acids long.

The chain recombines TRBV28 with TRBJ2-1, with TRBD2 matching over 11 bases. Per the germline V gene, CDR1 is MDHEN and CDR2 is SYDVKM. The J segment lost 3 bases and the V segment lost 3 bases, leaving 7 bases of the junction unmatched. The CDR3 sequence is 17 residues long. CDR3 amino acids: CASSFTGTSGYYNEQFF. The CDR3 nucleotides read TGTGCCAGCAGTTTTACGGGGACTAGCGGCTACTACAATGAGCAGTTCTTC.

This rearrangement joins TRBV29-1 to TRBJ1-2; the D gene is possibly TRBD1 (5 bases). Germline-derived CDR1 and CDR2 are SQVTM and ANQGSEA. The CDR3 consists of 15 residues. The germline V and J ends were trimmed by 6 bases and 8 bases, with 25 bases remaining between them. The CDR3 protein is CSVPVGDGLLEGYTF. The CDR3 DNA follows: TGCAGCGTCCCAGTAGGGGACGGACTCTTGGAAGGCTACACCTTC. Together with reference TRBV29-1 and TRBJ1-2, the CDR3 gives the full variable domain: SAVISQKPSRDICQRGTSLTIQCQVDSQVTMMFWYRQQPGQSLTLIATANQGSEATYESGFVIDKFPISRPNLTFSTLTVSNMSPEDSSIYLCSVPVGDGLLEGYTFGSGTRLTVV.

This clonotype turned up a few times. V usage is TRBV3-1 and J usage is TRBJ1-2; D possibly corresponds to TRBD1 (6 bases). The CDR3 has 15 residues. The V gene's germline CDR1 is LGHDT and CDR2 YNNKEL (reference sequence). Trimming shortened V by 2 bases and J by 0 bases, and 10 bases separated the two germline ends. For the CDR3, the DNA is TGTGCCAGCAGCCAATCGACAGGAGCTAACTATGGCTACACCTTC. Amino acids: CASSQSTGANYGYTF.

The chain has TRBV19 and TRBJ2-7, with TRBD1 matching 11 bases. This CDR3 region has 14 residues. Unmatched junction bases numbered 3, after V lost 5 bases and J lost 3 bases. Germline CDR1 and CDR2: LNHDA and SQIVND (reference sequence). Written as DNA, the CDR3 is TGTGCCAGTAGTGCCGGGACAGGGGGCTACGAGCAGTACTTC. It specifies CASSAGTGGYEQYF.

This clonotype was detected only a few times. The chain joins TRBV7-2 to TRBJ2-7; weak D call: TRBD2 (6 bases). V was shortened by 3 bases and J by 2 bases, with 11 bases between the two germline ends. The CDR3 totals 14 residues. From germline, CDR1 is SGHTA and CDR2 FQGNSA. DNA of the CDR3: TGTGCCAGCAGCTTGCGGGATTCACCCTACGAGCAGTACTTC. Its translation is CASSLRDSPYEQYF. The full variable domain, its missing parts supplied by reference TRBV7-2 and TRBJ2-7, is GAGVSQSPSNKVTEKGKDVELRCDPISGHTALYWYRQSLGQGLEFLIYFQGNSAPDKSGLPSDRFSAERTGGSVSTLTIQRTQQEDSAVYLCASSLRDSPYEQYFGPGTRLTVT.

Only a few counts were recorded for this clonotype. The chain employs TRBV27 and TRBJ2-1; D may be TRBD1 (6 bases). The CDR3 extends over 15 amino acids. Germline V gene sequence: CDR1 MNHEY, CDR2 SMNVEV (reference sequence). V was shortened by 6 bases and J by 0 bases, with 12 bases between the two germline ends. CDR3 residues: CASRPTGSSYNEQFF. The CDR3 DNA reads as TGTGCCAGCAGACCAACAGGGAGCTCCTACAATGAGCAGTTCTTC.

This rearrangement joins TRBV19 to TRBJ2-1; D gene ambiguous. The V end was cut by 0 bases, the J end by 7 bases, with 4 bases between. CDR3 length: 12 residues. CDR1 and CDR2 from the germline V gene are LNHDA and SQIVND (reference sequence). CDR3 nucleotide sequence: TGTGCCAGTAGTATAGAGGGGAATGAGCAGTTCTTC. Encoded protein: CASSIEGNEQFF.

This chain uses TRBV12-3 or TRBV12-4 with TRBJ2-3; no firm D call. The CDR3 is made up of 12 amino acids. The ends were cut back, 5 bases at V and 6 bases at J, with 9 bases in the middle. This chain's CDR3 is CASSPGVDTQYF. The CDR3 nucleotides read TGTGCCAGCAGTCCCGGTGTGGATACGCAGTATTTT.

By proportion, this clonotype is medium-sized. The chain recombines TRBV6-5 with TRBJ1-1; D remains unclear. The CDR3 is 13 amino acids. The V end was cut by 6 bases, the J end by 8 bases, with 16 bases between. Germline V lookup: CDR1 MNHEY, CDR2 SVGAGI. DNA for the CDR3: TGTGCCAGCAGAATCCAGGCTCTCACCGAAGCTTTCTTT. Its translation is CASRIQALTEAFF.

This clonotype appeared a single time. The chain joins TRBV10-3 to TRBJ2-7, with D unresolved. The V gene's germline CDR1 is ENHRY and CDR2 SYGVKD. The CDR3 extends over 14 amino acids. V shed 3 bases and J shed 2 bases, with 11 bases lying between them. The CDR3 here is CAISEFAGAYEQYF. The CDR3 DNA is TGTGCCATCAGTGAATTCGCAGGAGCCTACGAGCAGTACTTC.

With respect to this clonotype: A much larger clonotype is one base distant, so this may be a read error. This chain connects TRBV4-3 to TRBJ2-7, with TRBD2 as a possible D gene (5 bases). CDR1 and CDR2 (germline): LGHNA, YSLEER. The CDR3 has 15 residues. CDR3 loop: CARSQGRGLGYEQYF. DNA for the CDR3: TGCGCCAGAAGCCAAGGGCGAGGGCTCGGCTACGAGCAGTACTTC.

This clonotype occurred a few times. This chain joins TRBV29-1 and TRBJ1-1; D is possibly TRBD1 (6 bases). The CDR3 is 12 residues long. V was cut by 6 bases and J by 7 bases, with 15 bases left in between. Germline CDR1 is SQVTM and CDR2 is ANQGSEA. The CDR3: CSVPTGSGEAFF. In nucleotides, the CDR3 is TGCAGCGTCCCGACAGGTTCGGGTGAAGCTTTCTTT. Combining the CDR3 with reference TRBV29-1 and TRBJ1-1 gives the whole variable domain SAVISQKPSRDICQRGTSLTIQCQVDSQVTMMFWYRQQPGQSLTLIATANQGSEATYESGFVIDKFPISRPNLTFSTLTVSNMSPEDSSIYLCSVPTGSGEAFFGQGTRLTVV.

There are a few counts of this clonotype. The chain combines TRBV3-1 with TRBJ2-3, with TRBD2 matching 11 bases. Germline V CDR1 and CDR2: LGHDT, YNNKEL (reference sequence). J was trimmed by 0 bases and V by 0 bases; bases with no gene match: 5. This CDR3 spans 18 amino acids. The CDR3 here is CASSQDLRLAGSTDTQYF. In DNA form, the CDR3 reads TGTGCCAGCAGCCAAGATCTGAGACTAGCGGGAAGCACAGATACGCAGTATTTT.

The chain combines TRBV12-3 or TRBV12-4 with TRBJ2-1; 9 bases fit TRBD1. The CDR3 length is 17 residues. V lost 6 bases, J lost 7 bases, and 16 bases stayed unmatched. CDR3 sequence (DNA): TGTGCCAGCAGCTCCTCAACCGGGACAGGGACGCGGAATGAGCAGTTCTTC. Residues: CASSSSTGTGTRNEQFF.

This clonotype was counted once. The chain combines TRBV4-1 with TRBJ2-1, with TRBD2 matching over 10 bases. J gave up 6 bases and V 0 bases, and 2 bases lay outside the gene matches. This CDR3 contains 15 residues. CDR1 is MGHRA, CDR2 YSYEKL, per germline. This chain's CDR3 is CASSQDPSGSNEQFF. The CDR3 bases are TGCGCCAGCAGCCAAGATCCTAGCGGGAGCAATGAGCAGTTCTTC.

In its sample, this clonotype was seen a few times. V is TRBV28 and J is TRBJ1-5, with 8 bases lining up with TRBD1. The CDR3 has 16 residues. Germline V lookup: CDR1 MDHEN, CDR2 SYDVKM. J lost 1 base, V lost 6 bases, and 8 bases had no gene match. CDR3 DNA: TGTGCCAGCAGACCAGGGGGCGGTCAGAGCAATCAGCCCCAGCATTTT. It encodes CASRPGGGQSNQPQHF.

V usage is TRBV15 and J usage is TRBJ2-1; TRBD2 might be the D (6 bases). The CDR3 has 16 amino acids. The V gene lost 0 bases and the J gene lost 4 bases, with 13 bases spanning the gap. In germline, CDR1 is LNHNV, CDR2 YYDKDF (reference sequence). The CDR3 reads CATSRDSAGTYNEQFF. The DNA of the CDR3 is TGTGCCACCAGCAGAGATTCGGCGGGAACTTACAATGAGCAGTTCTTC.

The CDR3 is CASTLGGADNEQFF. In DNA, the CDR3 is TGTGCCAGCACCCTGGGAGGGGCGGACAATGAGCAGTTCTTC. V and J are TRBV6-5 and TRBJ2-1; 7 nucleotides match TRBD2. The CDR3 covers 14 residues. Germline V gene lookup returns CDR1 MNHEY and CDR2 SVGAGI. V dropped 7 bases and J dropped 5; count of bases not matched to a gene: 8.

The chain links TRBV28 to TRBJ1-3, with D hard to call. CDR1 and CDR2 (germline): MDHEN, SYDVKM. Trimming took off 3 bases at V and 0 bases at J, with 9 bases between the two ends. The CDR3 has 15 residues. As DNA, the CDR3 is TGTGCCAGCAGTTTCCGCGGGATCTCTGGAAACACCATATATTTT. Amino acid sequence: CASSFRGISGNTIYF.

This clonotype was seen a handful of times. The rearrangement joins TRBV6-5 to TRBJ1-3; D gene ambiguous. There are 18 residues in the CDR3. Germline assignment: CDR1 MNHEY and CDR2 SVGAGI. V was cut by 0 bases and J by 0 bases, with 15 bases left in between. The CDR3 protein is CASSYSIAQLSSGNTIYF. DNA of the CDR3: TGTGCCAGCAGTTACTCGATAGCACAGTTAAGCTCTGGAAACACCATATATTTT.

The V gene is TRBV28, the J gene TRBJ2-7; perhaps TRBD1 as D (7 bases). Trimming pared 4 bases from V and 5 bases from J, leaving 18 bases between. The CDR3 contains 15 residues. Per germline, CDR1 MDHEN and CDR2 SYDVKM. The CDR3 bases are TGTGCCAGCAGTTCCACAGGGGACTTTGGGGACGAGCAGTACTTC. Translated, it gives CASSSTGDFGDEQYF. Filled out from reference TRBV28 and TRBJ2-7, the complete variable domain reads DVKVTQSSRYLVKRTGEKVFLECVQDMDHENMFWYRQDPGLGLRLIYFSYDVKMKEKGDIPEGYSVSREKKERFSLILESASTNQTSMYLCASSSTGDFGDEQYFGPGTRLTVT.

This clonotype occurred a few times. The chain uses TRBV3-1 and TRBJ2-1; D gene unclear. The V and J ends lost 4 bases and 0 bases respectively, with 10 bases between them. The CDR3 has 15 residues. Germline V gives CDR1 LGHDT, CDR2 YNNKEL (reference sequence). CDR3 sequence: CASSRPYPSYNEQFF. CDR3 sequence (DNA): TGTGCCAGCAGCCGACCGTACCCCTCCTACAATGAGCAGTTCTTC.

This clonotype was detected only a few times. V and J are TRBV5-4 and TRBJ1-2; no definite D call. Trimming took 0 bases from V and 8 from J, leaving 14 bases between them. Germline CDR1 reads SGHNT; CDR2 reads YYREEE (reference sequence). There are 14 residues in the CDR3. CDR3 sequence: CASSLGYHPQGYTF. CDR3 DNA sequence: TGTGCCAGCAGCTTGGGGTACCACCCGCAGGGCTACACCTTC.

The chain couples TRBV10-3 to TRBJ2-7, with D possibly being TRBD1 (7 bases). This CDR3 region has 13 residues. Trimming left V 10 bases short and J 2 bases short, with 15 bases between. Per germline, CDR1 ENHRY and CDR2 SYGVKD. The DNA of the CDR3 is TGTGCCAGCTTAGACAGGGAGGCCTACGAGCAGTACTTC. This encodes CASLDREAYEQYF.

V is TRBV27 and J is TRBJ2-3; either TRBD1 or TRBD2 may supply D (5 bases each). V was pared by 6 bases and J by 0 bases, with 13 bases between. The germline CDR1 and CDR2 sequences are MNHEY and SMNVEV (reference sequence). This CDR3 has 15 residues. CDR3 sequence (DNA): TGTGCCAGCAGCCGAGGGACGGGGAGCACAGATACGCAGTATTTT. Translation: CASSRGTGSTDTQYF.

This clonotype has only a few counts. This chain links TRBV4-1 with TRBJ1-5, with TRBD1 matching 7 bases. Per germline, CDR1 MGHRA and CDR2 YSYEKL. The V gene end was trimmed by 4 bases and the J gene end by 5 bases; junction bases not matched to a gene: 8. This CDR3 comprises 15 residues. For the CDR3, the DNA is TGCGCCAGCAGCCTCCGGACAGGTGTGGATCAGCCCCAGCATTTT. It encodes CASSLRTGVDQPQHF.